This T cell receptor beta chain comes out of a study of T-cell reconstitution after alpha-beta-depleted transplantation in children. Unmatched junction bases numbered 16, after V lost 7 bases and J lost 3 bases. This CDR3 has 17 residues. It was with unique molecular identifiers that the TCRbeta library was prepared. TCRdb analysed the PCR reads with MiXCR anew, one entry per CDR3 protein. The sample contains approximately 490,000 distinct CDR3 sequences, approximately 12% of which appear only once. Material: PBMCs from the stem cell graft donor, obtained from the stem cell graft. This sequence was found in a human donor who donated a stem cell graft to a child with combined immunodeficiency. The J gene is TRBJ2-3, the V gene TRBV12-3 or TRBV12-4; 7 bases fit TRBD2. This CDR3 is CASTPQPGGRVTDTQYF. DNA of the CDR3: TGTGCCAGCACTCCCCAACCCGGGGGGAGAGTGACAGATACGCAGTATTTT.